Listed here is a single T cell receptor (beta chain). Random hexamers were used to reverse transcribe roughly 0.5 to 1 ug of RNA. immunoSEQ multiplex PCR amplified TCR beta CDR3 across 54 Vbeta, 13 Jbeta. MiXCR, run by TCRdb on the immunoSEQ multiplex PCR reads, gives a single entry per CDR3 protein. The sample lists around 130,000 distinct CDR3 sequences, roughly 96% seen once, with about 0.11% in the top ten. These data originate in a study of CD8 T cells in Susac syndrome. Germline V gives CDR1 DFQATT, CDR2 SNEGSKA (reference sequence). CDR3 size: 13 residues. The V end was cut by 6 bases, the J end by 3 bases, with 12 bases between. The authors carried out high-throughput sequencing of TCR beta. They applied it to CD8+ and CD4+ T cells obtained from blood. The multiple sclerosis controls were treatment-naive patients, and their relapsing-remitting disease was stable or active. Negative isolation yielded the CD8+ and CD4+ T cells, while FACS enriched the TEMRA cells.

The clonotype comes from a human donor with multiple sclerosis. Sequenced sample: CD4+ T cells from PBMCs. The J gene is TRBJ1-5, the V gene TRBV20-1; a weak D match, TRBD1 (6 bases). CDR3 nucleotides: TGCAGTGCGACGGACAGAGCCAATCAGCCCCAGCATTTT. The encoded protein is CSATDRANQPQHF.